The rows below give T cell receptor beta chains drawn from one sample of a study of PD-1 blockade in classical Hodgkin lymphoma. Measured with immunoSEQ multiplex PCR; TCRdb has only the in-frame clones, and not every one. Of about 52,000 clones in the sample, roughly 86% were seen once. Sample: peripheral blood mononuclear cells (PBMCs), taken before the fourth cycle of nivolumab. These receptors all stem from a human donor with classical Hodgkin lymphoma. The conserved cysteine and the conserved F or W are not part of the CDR3 here.

v_gene	j_gene	CDR3aa
TRBV4-2	TRBJ1-5	ASSQAQNSNQPQH
TRBV9	TRBJ1-1	ASSVGSGLNTEAF
TRBV7-8	TRBJ2-3	ASSSLTQRGTDTQY
TRBV5-1	TRBJ2-7	ASSKKREDYEQY
TRBV7-2	TRBJ2-7	ASSLTGYEQY
TRBV5-1	TRBJ1-2	ASSRDSLRGYGYT
TRBV9	TRBJ2-7	ASSVAKQSHEQY
TRBV9	TRBJ2-7	ASSVGGAEYEQY
TRBV28	TRBJ2-7	ASSSDRTGGKDLQGERIGQY
TRBV28	TRBJ2-7	ASSPGSVYEQY
TRBV7-8	TRBJ1-2	ASSSFGGSAHNYGYT
TRBV27	TRBJ2-1	ASTDLLVSEQF
TRBV27	TRBJ1-5	ASSPGTGGDRSNQPQH
TRBV19	TRBJ2-1	ASGQGLYNEQF
TRBV14	TRBJ2-5	ASSQGGNRGTQY
TRBV7-2	TRBJ1-5	ASSPRQGRQPQH
TRBV6-5	TRBJ1-6	ASSYGYNSPLH
TRBV27	TRBJ2-5	ASSLRGQETQY
TRBV25-1	TRBJ1-1	ASSVRQNTEAF
TRBV9	TRBJ2-1	ASSYEQNEQF
TRBV4-3	TRBJ2-3	ASSQERSKDTQY
TRBV28	TRBJ2-5	ASSQGTGVETQY
TRBV4-2	TRBJ1-5	ASSQDDSNQPQH
TRBV2	TRBJ2-3	ASSEGAGEGTDTQY
TRBV4-3	TRBJ1-5	ASSQTDRNQPQH
TRBV27	TRBJ2-3	ASSRTQGGTDTQY
TRBV4-2	TRBJ2-7	ASSQELRGAYEQY
TRBV6-6	TRBJ2-5	ASSYSGRKETQY
TRBV2	TRBJ2-5	ASSAQGRETQY
TRBV5-4	TRBJ1-2	ASSLEQRLNYGYT
TRBV2	TRBJ2-7	ASINSGTFPTEQY
TRBV5-1	TRBJ2-7	ASSTGLGPYEQY
TRBV7-6	TRBJ2-1	ASSQRGRNEQF
TRBV12-5	TRBJ1-2	ASGLVPGEGYT
TRBV7-3	TRBJ2-1	ASSPPDPGNEQF
TRBV7-9	TRBJ2-2	ASRPGTSGTGELF
TRBV4-3	TRBJ2-1	ASSQGSGGGPNEQF
TRBV19	TRBJ2-7	ASSIAGVSSYEQY
TRBV4-3	TRBJ1-1	ASSQDRGLTEAF
TRBV4-2	TRBJ2-7	ASSPRNGAGGNEQY
TRBV5-1	TRBJ2-3	ASSSWTSGSRADTQY
TRBV11-2	TRBJ1-4	ASSKNEGGEKLF
TRBV4-2	TRBJ1-4	ASSPEQRSNEKLF
TRBV4-1	-	ASSARQGSDEQY
TRBV5-6	TRBJ2-5	ASSLGGLGVETQY
TRBV4-2	TRBJ1-1	ASSQVRTEAF
TRBV5-8	TRBJ1-6	ASRDRSSYNSPLH
TRBV29-1	TRBJ2-3	SVDWTSGRSDTQY
TRBV15	TRBJ1-1	ATSRDVGVGGTEAF
TRBV5-1	-	ASSLGQLEQY
TRBV6-5	TRBJ1-1	ASSYGTVNTEAF
TRBV9	TRBJ2-1	ASSVDPSGTYNEQF
TRBV19	TRBJ2-7	ASSIFGLAENYEQY
TRBV20-1	TRBJ2-7	SARSGGEQY